The 21 T cell receptor beta chains given below trace back to one sample, sequenced in a study of Graves' ophthalmopathy and Graves' hyperthyroidism. The authors amplified TCR beta CDR3 regions from RNA transcripts. HTBI primers served in a first-round RT-PCR, which a second-round multiplex PCR followed. TCRdb used MiXCR to reprocess the multiplex PCR reads, holding one entry per CDR3 protein. The profile covers over a million distinct CDR3 sequences, with 35% to 40% appearing a single time and over 8.5% taken by the ten largest. Input material: peripheral blood or thyroid tissue (not recorded which). These receptors originate from an adult man with Graves' hyperthyroidism.

This clonotype was detected a few times. The J gene is TRBJ1-5, the V gene TRBV12-3 or TRBV12-4; D possibly corresponds to TRBD1 (5 bases). V lost 3 bases and J lost 4, with 13 bases in between. The CDR3 spans 15 residues. The CDR3 region is CASSFSGTANQPQHF. CDR3 DNA sequence: TGTGCCAGCAGTTTCTCTGGGACTGCTAATCAGCCCCAGCATTTT.

Comment on this clonotype: Possible read error: a much larger clone is one base away. The chain couples TRBV12-3 or TRBV12-4 to TRBJ2-7; tentatively, D is TRBD2 (6 bases). V gave up 9 bases and J gave up 3 bases, with 21 bases separating them. The CDR3 consists of 15 residues. DNA for the CDR3: TGTGCCAGGAGAGACGGTGCGGGACGAAGCTACGAGCAGTACTTC. Translated: CARRDGAGRSYEQYF.

This clonotype has at least ten counts. The J gene is TRBJ1-4, the V gene TRBV11-2; D is unresolved. The CDR3 is made up of 15 amino acids. Germline CDR1 is SGHAT and CDR2 is FQNNGV. Trimming stripped 1 base from V and 4 bases from J, with 10 bases between. The CDR3 DNA sequence: TGTGCCAGCAGCTTAGGGAGGACGGATAATGAAAAACTGTTTTTT. Amino acid sequence: CASSLGRTDNEKLFF.

This clonotype was seen at least ten times. The J gene is TRBJ2-5, the V gene TRBV24-1; TRBD1 might be the D (6 bases). Germline loops: CDR1 KGHDR, CDR2 SFDVKD. V was shortened by 4 bases and J by 6 bases, with 14 bases between the two germline ends. The CDR3 loop spans 14 amino acids. This CDR3 reads CATSDTGIRQTQYF. The CDR3 coding sequence is TGTGCCACCAGTGACACAGGGATTAGGCAGACCCAGTACTTC.

The chain is built from TRBV12-5 and TRBJ1-3; 8 bases map to TRBD1. This CDR3 is built from 14 residues. Germline CDR1 reads LGHNT; CDR2 reads FRNRAP. CDR3 DNA sequence: TGTGCCACCAGCCGAGCAGGGGGCGGAAACACCATATATTTT. Translation gives CATSRAGGGNTIYF.

This clonotype was seen at least ten times. The chain has TRBV29-1 and TRBJ1-2; the D gene is possibly TRBD1 (6 bases). Per the germline V gene, CDR1 is SQVTM and CDR2 is ANQGSEA. This CDR3 has 11 amino acids. Deletions cut 6 bases from V and 3 bases from J, with 8 bases between. CDR3 coding DNA: TGCAGCGTCCACAGGGACTATGGCTACACCTTC. Translated, it gives CSVHRDYGYTF.

This clonotype was seen at least ten times. This chain uses TRBV9 with TRBJ2-5; D may be TRBD2 (5 bases). The CDR3 is 15 amino acids. Between the trimmed V and J ends, which lost 1 base and 2 bases, there was a span of 12 bases. In germline, CDR1 is SGDLS, CDR2 YYNGEE. The CDR3 here is CASSVNVGVQETQYF. The CDR3 nucleotides are TGTGCCAGCAGCGTAAATGTGGGAGTTCAAGAGACCCAGTACTTC.

There are a few counts of this clonotype. The chain combines TRBV6-2 or TRBV6-3 with TRBJ2-7; TRBD1 is a possible D gene (5 bases). Trimming shortened V by 4 bases and J by 6 bases, and 13 bases separated the two germline ends. The germline V gene has CDR1 MNHEY and CDR2 SVGEGT. The CDR3 contains 13 residues. Written as DNA, the CDR3 is TGTGCCAGCAGTTCCCCCTGGGGCTTCGAGCAGTACTTC. Protein: CASSSPWGFEQYF.

This clonotype appeared a single time. This sequence joins TRBV7-8 and TRBJ2-5, with D possibly being TRBD2 (6 bases). CDR3 length: 14 residues. V lost 5 bases to trimming and J lost 9 bases, with 19 bases between them. Germline V CDR1 and CDR2: SGHVS, FQNEAQ. The CDR3 region is CASSHLGGNQPQYF. The CDR3 bases are TGTGCCAGCAGCCACCTGGGAGGCAATCAGCCCCAGTACTTC.

Many counts were recorded for this clonotype. The chain carries TRBV7-9 and TRBJ1-4; D is unresolved. The germline V gene has CDR1 SEHNR and CDR2 FQNEAQ (reference sequence). Trimming removed 5 bases at V and 14 bases at J, with 15 bases between. The CDR3 length is 12 residues. The CDR3 DNA follows: TGTGCCAGCAGCACCGGCCCCCATGGTCTGTTTTTT. Its protein product is CASSTGPHGLFF. Full variable domain (missing parts from reference TRBV7-9 and TRBJ1-4): DTGVSQNPRHKITKRGQNVTFRCDPISEHNRLYWYRQTLGQGPEFLTYFQNEAQLEKSRLLSDRFSAERPKGSFSTLEIQRTEQGDSAMYLCASSTGPHGLFFGSGTQLSVL.

This clonotype was recorded at least ten times. The rearrangement joins TRBV4-1 to TRBJ2-7, with 8 bases that match TRBD1. CDR3 size: 13 residues. CDR1 and CDR2 from the germline V gene are MGHRA and YSYEKL. Unmatched junction bases numbered 4, after V lost 3 bases and J lost 6 bases. The CDR3 here is CASSQQQGVEQYF. The DNA of the CDR3 is TGCGCCAGCAGCCAGCAACAGGGGGTCGAGCAGTACTTC.

This clonotype was picked up many times. The chain uses TRBV7-8 and TRBJ2-7; 9 positions match TRBD1. The J segment lost 3 bases and the V segment lost 5 bases, leaving 8 bases of the junction unmatched. CDR1 and CDR2 (germline): SGHVS, FQNEAQ. This CDR3 is 15 amino acids long. CDR3 nucleotides: TGTGCCAGCAGCGACGTCGCGGGACAGGGCTACGAGCAGTACTTC. Translation gives CASSDVAGQGYEQYF.

The sample holds a few counts of this clonotype. The V and J genes are TRBV27 and TRBJ1-2, with TRBD1 identical over 10 bases. Germline CDR1 and CDR2: MNHEY and SMNVEV (reference sequence). The CDR3 contains 13 residues. The V gene end was trimmed by 5 bases and the J gene end by 6 bases; junction bases not matched to a gene: 3. The CDR3 nucleotides read TGTGCCAGCAGTACGGACAGGGGGAATGGCTACACCTTC. This codes for CASSTDRGNGYTF.

The table lists this clonotype with many counts. This chain connects TRBV11-2 to TRBJ2-7; D is undetermined. CDR3 length equals 13 residues. V dropped 6 bases and J dropped 4 bases, with 13 bases sitting between them. The germline CDR1 and CDR2 sequences are SGHAT and FQNNGV. CDR3 residues: CASRSVSRYEQYF. For the CDR3, the DNA is TGTGCCAGCAGATCGGTCTCTCGATACGAGCAGTACTTC. Drawing the rest from reference TRBV11-2 and TRBJ2-7, the complete variable domain is EAGVAQSPRYKIIEKRQSVAFWCNPISGHATLYWYQQILGQGPKLLIQFQNNGVVDDSQLPKDRFSAERLKGVDSTLKIQPAKLEDSAVYLCASRSVSRYEQYFGPGTRLTVT.

This clonotype was picked up many times. This chain uses TRBV10-3 with TRBJ1-5; weak D call: TRBD1 (5 bases). CDR1 is ENHRY and CDR2 is SYGVKD in the germline V gene. The CDR3 is 16 amino acids. Trimming pared 0 bases from V and 1 base from J, leaving 10 bases between. The CDR3 DNA reads TGTGCCATCAGTGAGTCACTTGGGACGAGCAATCAGCCCCAGCATTTT. It translates to CAISESLGTSNQPQHF.

This clonotype was detected many times. This chain links TRBV7-2 with TRBJ1-1; D unclear. The CDR3 runs to 16 residues. CDR1 and CDR2 from the germline V gene are SGHTA and FQGNSA. The ends were cut back, 0 bases at V and 1 base at J, with 12 bases in the middle. CDR3 sequence: CASSLAAVLKNTEAFF. CDR3 nucleotide sequence: TGTGCCAGCAGCTTAGCGGCCGTACTGAAGAACACTGAAGCTTTCTTT. The variable domain in full, completed from reference TRBV7-2 and TRBJ1-1, reads GAGVSQSPSNKVTEKGKDVELRCDPISGHTALYWYRQSLGQGLEFLIYFQGNSAPDKSGLPSDRFSAERTGGSVSTLTIQRTQQEDSAVYLCASSLAAVLKNTEAFFGQGTRLTVV.

The rearrangement joins TRBV7-2 to TRBJ1-5, with no clear D. Germline V gene sequence: CDR1 SGHTA, CDR2 FQGNSA. This CDR3 has 14 residues. Trimming took off 1 base at V and 7 bases at J, with 11 bases between the two ends. The CDR3 protein is CASSLGGHGQPQHF. The CDR3 nucleotides are TGTGCCAGCAGCTTAGGTGGGCACGGGCAGCCCCAGCATTTT.

This chain joins TRBV10-3 and TRBJ2-7; D not certain. The germline gives CDR1 ENHRY, CDR2 SYGVKD. CDR3 length: 13 amino acids. CDR3 amino acids: CTSSYAIRDEQYF. As DNA, the CDR3 is TGTACCAGCAGTTACGCGATTCGGGACGAGCAGTACTTC.

This sequence joins TRBV25-1 and TRBJ1-2; 11 bases fit TRBD1. The CDR3 contains 15 residues. In germline, CDR1 is MGHDK, CDR2 SYGVNS. The V segment lost 8 bases and the J segment 4 bases; nucleotides outside the gene matches: 9. The chain's CDR3 is CASLAGTGGTYGYTF. The CDR3 bases are TGTGCCAGCTTAGCCGGGACAGGGGGGACCTATGGCTACACCTTC.

This clonotype was seen ten or more times. The CDR3 is CASSARLATGEQYF. The CDR3, as DNA: TGTGCCAGCAGCGCACGACTAGCAACGGGGGAGCAGTACTTC. This rearrangement joins TRBV9 to TRBJ2-7, with 7 bases that match TRBD2. This CDR3 is 14 amino acids long. CDR1 SGDLS and CDR2 YYNGEE come from the germline V gene. The trim removed 3 bases at V and 7 bases at J, leaving 10 bases unmatched.

This clonotype was detected many times. The gene calls are TRBV7-9 and TRBJ2-7; unclear D gene. The CDR3 length is 17 residues. Germline-derived CDR1 and CDR2 are SEHNR and FQNEAQ (reference sequence). The ends were cut back, 5 bases at V and 3 bases at J, with 23 bases in the middle. DNA of the CDR3: TGTGCCAGCAGCCACGCCCTGAAGGTGTTTGGAGACTACGAGCAGTACTTC. Residues: CASSHALKVFGDYEQYF.